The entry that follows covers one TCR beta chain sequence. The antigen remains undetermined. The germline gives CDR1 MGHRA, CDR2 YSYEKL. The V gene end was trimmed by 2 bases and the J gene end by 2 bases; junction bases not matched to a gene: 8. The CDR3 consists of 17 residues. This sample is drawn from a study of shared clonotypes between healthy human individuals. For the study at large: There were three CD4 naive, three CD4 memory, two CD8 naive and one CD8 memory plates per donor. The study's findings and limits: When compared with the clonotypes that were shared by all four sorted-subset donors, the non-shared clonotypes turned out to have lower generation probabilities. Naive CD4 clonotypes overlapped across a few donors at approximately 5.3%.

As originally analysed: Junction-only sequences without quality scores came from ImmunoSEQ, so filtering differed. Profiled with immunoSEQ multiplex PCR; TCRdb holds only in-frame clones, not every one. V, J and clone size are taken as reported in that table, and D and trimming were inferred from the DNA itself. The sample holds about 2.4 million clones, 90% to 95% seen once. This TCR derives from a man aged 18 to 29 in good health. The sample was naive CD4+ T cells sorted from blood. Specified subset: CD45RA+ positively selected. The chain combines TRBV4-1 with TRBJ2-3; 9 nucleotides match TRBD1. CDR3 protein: CASSQPTDRGTTDTQYF. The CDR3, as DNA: TGCGCCAGCAGCCAACCCACAGACAGGGGGACCACAGATACGCAGTATTTT.